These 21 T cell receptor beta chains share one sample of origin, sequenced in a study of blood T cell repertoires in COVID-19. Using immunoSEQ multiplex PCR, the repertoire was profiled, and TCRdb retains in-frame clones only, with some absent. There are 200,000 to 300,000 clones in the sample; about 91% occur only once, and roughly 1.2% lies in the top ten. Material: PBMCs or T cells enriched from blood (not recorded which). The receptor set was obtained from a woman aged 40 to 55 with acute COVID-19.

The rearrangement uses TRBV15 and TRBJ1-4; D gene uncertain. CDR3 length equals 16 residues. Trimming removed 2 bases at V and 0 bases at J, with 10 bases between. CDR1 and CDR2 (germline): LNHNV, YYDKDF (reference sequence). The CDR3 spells CATSRPFQATNEKLFF. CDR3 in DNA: TGTGCCACCAGCAGACCGTTTCAGGCAACTAATGAAAAACTGTTTTTT. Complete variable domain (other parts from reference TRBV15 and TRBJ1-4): DAMVIQNPRYQVTQFGKPVTLSCSQTLNHNVMYWYQQKSSQAPKLLFHYYDKDFNNEADTPDNFQSRRPNTSFCFLDIRSPGLGDTAMYLCATSRPFQATNEKLFFGSGTQLSVL.

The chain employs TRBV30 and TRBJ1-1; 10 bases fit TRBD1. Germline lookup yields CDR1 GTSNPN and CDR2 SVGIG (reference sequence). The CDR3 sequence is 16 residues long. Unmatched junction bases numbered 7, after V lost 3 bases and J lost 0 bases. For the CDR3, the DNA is TGTGCCTGGAGCAAGATGGGACAGGGGATGAACACTGAAGCTTTCTTT. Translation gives CAWSKMGQGMNTEAFF.

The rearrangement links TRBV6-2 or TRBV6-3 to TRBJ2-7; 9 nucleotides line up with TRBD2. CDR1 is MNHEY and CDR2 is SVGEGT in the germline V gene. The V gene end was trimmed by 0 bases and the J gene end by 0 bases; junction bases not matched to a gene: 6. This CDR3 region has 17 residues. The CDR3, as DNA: TGTGCCAGCAGTTACTCCACTAGCGGGCAGAGCTCCTACGAGCAGTACGTC. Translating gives CASSYSTSGQSSYEQYV.

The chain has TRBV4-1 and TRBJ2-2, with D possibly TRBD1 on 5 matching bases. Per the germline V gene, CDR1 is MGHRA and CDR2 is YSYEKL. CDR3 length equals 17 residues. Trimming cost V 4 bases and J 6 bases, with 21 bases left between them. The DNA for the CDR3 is TGCGCCAGCAGCCTCAGTACTTCGAGACAGTACCCCGGGGAGCTGTTTTTT. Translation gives CASSLSTSRQYPGELFF.

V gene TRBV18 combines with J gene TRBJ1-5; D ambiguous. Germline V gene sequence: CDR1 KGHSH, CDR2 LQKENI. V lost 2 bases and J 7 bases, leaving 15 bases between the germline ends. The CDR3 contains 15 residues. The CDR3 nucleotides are TGTGCCAGCTCACCAAGTGTCCCAGGAAGCCAGCCCCAGCATTTT. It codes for CASSPSVPGSQPQHF.

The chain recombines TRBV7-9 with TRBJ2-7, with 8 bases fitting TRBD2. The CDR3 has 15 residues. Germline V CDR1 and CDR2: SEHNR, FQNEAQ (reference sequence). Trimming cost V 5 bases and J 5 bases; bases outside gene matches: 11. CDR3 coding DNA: TGTGCCAGCAGCCCCCGGGGGGGGCCTTACCACGAGCAGTACTTC. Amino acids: CASSPRGGPYHEQYF.

DNA for the CDR3: TGTGCCGAACAGGGGAGCAATCAGCCCCAGCATTTT. Residues: CAEQGSNQPQHF. V gene TRBV6-5 combines with J gene TRBJ1-5, with 7 bases matching TRBD1. This CDR3 is 12 amino acids long. The J segment lost 1 base and the V segment lost 11 bases, leaving 2 bases of the junction unmatched. Per the germline V gene, CDR1 is MNHEY and CDR2 is SVGAGI.

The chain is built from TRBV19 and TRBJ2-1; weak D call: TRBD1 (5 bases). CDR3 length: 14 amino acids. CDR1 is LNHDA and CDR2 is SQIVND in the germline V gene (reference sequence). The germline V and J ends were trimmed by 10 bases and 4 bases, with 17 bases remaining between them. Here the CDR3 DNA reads TGTGCCACTGCCCCAGGGCAGCTTTACAATGAGCAGTTCTTC. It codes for CATAPGQLYNEQFF.

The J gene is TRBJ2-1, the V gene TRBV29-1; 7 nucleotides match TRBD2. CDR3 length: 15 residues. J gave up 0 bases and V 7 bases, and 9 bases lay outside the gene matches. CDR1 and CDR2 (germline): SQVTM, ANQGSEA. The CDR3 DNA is TGCAGCGCGTCCCGGGAGGTACTCTCCTACAATGAGCAGTTCTTC. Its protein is CSASREVLSYNEQFF.

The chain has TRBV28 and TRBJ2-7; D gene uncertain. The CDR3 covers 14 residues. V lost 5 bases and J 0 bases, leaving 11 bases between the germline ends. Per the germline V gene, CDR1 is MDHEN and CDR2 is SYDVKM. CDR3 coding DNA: TGTGCCAGCAGTCCCGGAGAGCCCTCCTACGAGCAGTACTTC. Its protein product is CASSPGEPSYEQYF.

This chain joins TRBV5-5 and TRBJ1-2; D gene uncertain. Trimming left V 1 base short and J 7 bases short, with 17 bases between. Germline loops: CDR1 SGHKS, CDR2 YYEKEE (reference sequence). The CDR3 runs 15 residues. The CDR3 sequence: CASSLYGEVLLGYTF. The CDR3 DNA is TGTGCCAGCAGCTTGTACGGGGAGGTTCTGCTTGGCTACACCTTC. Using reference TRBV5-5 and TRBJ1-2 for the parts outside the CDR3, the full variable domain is DAGVTQSPTHLIKTRGQQVTLRCSPISGHKSVSWYQQVLGQGPQFIFQYYEKEERGRGNFPDRFSARQFPNYSSELNVNALLLGDSALYLCASSLYGEVLLGYTFGSGTRLTVV.

CDR3 sequence: CASGRVLSNQPQHF. CDR3 DNA: TGTGCCAGCGGCAGGGTTCTGAGCAATCAGCCCCAGCATTTT. The rearrangement uses TRBV28 and TRBJ1-5; tentative D call: TRBD1 (5 bases). Between the trimmed V and J ends, which lost 8 bases and 1 base, there was a span of 12 bases. This CDR3 has 14 amino acids. In germline, CDR1 is MDHEN, CDR2 SYDVKM.

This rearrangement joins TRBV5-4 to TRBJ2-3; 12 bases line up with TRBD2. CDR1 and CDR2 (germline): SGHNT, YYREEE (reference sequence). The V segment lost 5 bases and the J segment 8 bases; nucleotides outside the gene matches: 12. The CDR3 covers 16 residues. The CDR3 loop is CASSYSSGRAVGTQYF. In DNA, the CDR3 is TGTGCCAGCAGTTACTCTAGCGGGAGGGCCGTAGGTACGCAGTATTTT.

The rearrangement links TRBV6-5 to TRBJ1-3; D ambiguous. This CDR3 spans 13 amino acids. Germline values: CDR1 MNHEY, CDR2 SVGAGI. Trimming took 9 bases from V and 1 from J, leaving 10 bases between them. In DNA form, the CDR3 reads TGTGCCAGTCGCCTAATTTCTGGAAACACCATATATTTT. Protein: CASRLISGNTIYF.

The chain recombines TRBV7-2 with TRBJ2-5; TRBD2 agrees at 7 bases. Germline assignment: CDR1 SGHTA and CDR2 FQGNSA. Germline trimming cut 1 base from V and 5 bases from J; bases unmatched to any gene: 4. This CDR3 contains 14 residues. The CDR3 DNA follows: TGTGCCAGCAGCTTAGGGCCCGGGGGGGAGACCCAGTACTTC. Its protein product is CASSLGPGGETQYF.

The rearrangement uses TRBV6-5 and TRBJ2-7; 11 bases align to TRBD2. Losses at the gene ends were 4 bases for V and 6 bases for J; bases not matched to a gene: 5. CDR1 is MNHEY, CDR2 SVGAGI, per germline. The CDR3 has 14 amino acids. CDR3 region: CASSSTGTSGEQYF. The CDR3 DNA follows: TGTGCCAGCAGTTCCACTGGGACTAGCGGCGAGCAGTACTTC.

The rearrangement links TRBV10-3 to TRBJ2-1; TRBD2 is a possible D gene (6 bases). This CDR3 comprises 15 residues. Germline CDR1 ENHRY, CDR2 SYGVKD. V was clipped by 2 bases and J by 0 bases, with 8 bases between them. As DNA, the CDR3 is TGTGCCATCAGTGAGCGGGAGAGCTCCTACAATGAGCAGTTCTTC. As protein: CAISERESSYNEQFF.

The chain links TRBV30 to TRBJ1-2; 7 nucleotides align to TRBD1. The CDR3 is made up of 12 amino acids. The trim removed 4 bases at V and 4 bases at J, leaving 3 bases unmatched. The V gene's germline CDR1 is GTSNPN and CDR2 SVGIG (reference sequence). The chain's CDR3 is CAWTGGLYGYTF. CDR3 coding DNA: TGTGCCTGGACAGGGGGACTCTATGGCTACACCTTC.

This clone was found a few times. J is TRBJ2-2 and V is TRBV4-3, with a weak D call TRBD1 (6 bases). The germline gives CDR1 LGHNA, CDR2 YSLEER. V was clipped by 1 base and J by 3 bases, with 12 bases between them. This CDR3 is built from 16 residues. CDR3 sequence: CASSQARDTYTGELFF. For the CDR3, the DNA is TGCGCCAGCAGCCAAGCCCGGGACACGTACACCGGGGAGCTGTTTTTT.

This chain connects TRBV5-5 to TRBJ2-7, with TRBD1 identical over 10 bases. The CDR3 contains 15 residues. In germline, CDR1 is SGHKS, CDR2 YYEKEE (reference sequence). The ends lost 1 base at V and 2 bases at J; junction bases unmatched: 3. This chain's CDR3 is CASSLFGTGAYEQYF. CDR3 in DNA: TGTGCCAGCAGCTTGTTTGGGACAGGGGCCTACGAGCAGTACTTC.

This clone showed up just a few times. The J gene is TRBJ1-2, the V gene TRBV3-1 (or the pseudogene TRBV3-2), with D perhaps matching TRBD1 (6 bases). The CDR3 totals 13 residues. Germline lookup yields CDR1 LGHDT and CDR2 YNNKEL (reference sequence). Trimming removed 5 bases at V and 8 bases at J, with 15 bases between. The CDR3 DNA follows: TGTGCCAGCAGCTCCCGGGACATGAGGGGCTACACCTTC. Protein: CASSSRDMRGYTF.